These 19 T cell receptor beta chains came from one sample sequenced in a study of blood T cell repertoires in COVID-19. Data came from immunoSEQ multiplex PCR; TCRdb stores just in-frame clones and leaves some out. The sample carries roughly 170,000 clones, about 79% recorded once. Material for sequencing was peripheral blood. Every receptor here comes from an older woman with acute or convalescent COVID-19.

This clone was seen only a few times. This specimen includes other DNA sequences encoding the same CDR3. The CDR3, as DNA: TGTGCCAGCAGCTTAGCGGGAGTTGGGACCGGGGAGCTGTTTTTT. Translation: CASSLAGVGTGELFF. V is TRBV5-4 and J is TRBJ2-2; TRBD2 matches 8 bases. The CDR3 has 15 residues. Trimming at V came to 2 bases and at J to 5 bases, leaving 5 bases not matched to a gene. CDR1 and CDR2 from the germline V gene are SGHNT and YYREEE (reference sequence).

The rearrangement uses TRBV20-1 and TRBJ2-7; D perhaps matches TRBD2 (5 bases). Germline loops: CDR1 DFQATT, CDR2 SNEGSKA (reference sequence). V was trimmed by 3 bases and J by 1 base, leaving 7 bases between them. The CDR3 is made up of 12 amino acids. The CDR3 loop reads CSASSASYEQYF. CDR3 DNA sequence: TGCAGTGCTAGTAGCGCGTCCTACGAGCAGTACTTC.

The CDR3 DNA reads TGTGCCAGCAGCCAAGTTCAGGTCGGTGGCACTGAAGCTTTCTTT. This codes for CASSQVQVGGTEAFF. This chain uses TRBV3-1 (or the pseudogene TRBV3-2) with TRBJ1-1, with D unclear. The CDR3 runs to 15 residues. Trimming cost V 1 base and J 4 bases, with 13 bases left between them. The germline gives CDR1 LGHDT, CDR2 YNNKEL (reference sequence).

CDR3 DNA: TGTGCCAGCAGCTTATCCCTCGGGACTAGCGGGAGCCTGCAAGAGACCCAGTACTTC. This gives the protein CASSLSLGTSGSLQETQYF. The chain recombines TRBV7-2 with TRBJ2-5; TRBD2 agrees at 14 bases. The CDR3 covers 19 residues. Germline V gene sequence: CDR1 SGHTA, CDR2 FQGNSA. V was pared by 2 bases and J by 2 bases, with 10 bases of the junction left unmatched. The full variable domain, rest sourced from reference TRBV7-2 and TRBJ2-5, is GAGVSQSPSNKVTEKGKDVELRCDPISGHTALYWYRQSLGQGLEFLIYFQGNSAPDKSGLPSDRFSAERTGGSVSTLTIQRTQQEDSAVYLCASSLSLGTSGSLQETQYFGPGTRLLVL.

This chain joins TRBV14 and TRBJ2-7, with D hard to call. The V and J ends lost 5 bases and 0 bases respectively, with 8 bases between them. From germline, CDR1 is SGHDN and CDR2 FVKESK. There are 13 residues in the CDR3. In DNA form, the CDR3 reads TGTGCCAGCAGCTGGGCTACCTCCTACGAGCAGTACTTC. This sequence encodes CASSWATSYEQYF.

This sequence joins TRBV24-1 and TRBJ1-5; 9 positions match TRBD1. J gave up 3 bases and V 10 bases, and 12 bases lay outside the gene matches. Germline loops: CDR1 KGHDR, CDR2 SFDVKD. There are 16 residues in the CDR3. CDR3 in DNA: TGTGCCACTCACAAACCGGGACAGGGCACCAATCAGCCCCAGCATTTT. This sequence encodes CATHKPGQGTNQPQHF.

V is TRBV10-1 and J is TRBJ2-7; possibly TRBD2 for D (6 bases). Looked up from germline, CDR1 is WNHNN and CDR2 is SYGVQD (reference sequence). This CDR3 region has 16 residues. The germline V and J ends were trimmed by 2 bases and 4 bases, with 18 bases remaining between them. The CDR3 here is CASSEGAPTAGYEQYF. The CDR3 DNA reads TGCGCCAGCAGTGAGGGCGCACCCACCGCGGGGTACGAGCAGTACTTC.

This clone has just one count. The gene calls are TRBV5-1 and TRBJ2-7; D is unclear. The CDR3 is 14 amino acids. Deletions cut 2 bases from V and 6 bases from J, with 15 bases between. Germline values: CDR1 SGHRS, CDR2 YFSETQ. The CDR3 reads CASSLILTAGEQYF. The CDR3 nucleotides read TGCGCCAGCAGCTTAATACTCACCGCAGGCGAGCAGTACTTC.

This clone occurred a few times. The rearrangement joins TRBV7-2 to TRBJ1-5; D is unclear. The CDR3 contains 13 residues. Germline V lookup: CDR1 SGHTA, CDR2 FQGNSA. The V and J ends lost 5 bases and 4 bases respectively, with 9 bases between them. The CDR3 DNA follows: TGTGCCAGCAGCCCCTCGAGTAATCAGCCCCAGCATTTT. This codes for CASSPSSNQPQHF.

The rearrangement joins TRBV24-1 to TRBJ1-3; no clear D. This CDR3 spans 17 amino acids. Germline V gives CDR1 KGHDR, CDR2 SFDVKD. V lost 1 base and J lost 0, with 12 bases in between. The CDR3 sequence: CATSDFPRTPSGNTIYF. In DNA form, the CDR3 reads TGTGCCACCAGTGATTTCCCCCGGACTCCCTCTGGAAACACCATATATTTT.

DNA of the CDR3: TGTGCCAGCAGCTTACAGCGGGAGGGCCTTACTACGCAGTATTTT. The encoded protein is CASSLQREGLTTQYF. This chain joins TRBV7-3 and TRBJ2-3; 10 bases align to TRBD2. Trimming removed 2 bases from V and 8 bases from J; junction bases left unmatched: 7. The CDR3 spans 15 residues. Germline CDR1 is SGHTA and CDR2 is FQGTGA.

This chain links TRBV5-8 with TRBJ1-2, with 10 positions matching TRBD1. With V trimmed by 1 base and J by 8 bases, 8 bases remained unmatched. Germline loops: CDR1 SGHTS, CDR2 YDEGEE. This CDR3 is built from 15 residues. The CDR3 DNA reads TGTGCCAGCAGCTTGTTAGGGACAGGGGCGGACGGCTACACCTTC. It specifies CASSLLGTGADGYTF.

V usage is TRBV7-9 and J usage is TRBJ2-1, with 8 bases identical to TRBD2. The V gene end was trimmed by 8 bases and the J gene end by 9 bases; junction bases not matched to a gene: 12. Germline-derived CDR1 and CDR2 are SEHNR and FQNEAQ (reference sequence). This CDR3 is built from 14 residues. CDR3 sequence reads: CASCEGGRQTEQFF. Written as DNA, the CDR3 is TGTGCCAGCTGCGAAGGCGGGAGGCAAACTGAGCAGTTCTTC.

This chain connects TRBV14 to TRBJ2-1, with D possibly TRBD2 on 6 matching bases. Between the trimmed V and J ends, which lost 4 bases and 9 bases, there was a span of 22 bases. The germline V gene encodes CDR1 SGHDN and CDR2 FVKESK. The CDR3 loop spans 16 amino acids. In DNA, the CDR3 is TGTGCCAGCAGCCCTCCGAGGAGGGCATCGTTTGGTGAGCAGTTCTTC. It translates to CASSPPRRASFGEQFF.

The chain recombines TRBV3-1 (or the pseudogene TRBV3-2) with TRBJ2-3, with 7 nucleotides matching TRBD2. The ends lost 4 bases at V and 4 bases at J; junction bases unmatched: 8. The V gene's germline CDR1 is LGHDT and CDR2 YNNKEL (reference sequence). The CDR3 runs 15 residues. As DNA, the CDR3 is TGTGCCAGCAGCCTTCTAAGCGCGGGGGCAGATACGCAGTATTTT. This encodes CASSLLSAGADTQYF.

The gene calls are TRBV5-1 and TRBJ1-1; 10 positions match TRBD1. CDR3 length: 14 amino acids. Germline loops: CDR1 SGHRS, CDR2 YFSETQ. The V segment lost 4 bases and the J segment 2 bases; nucleotides outside the gene matches: 2. The CDR3 region is CASSRQGANTEAFF. The CDR3 region has the DNA TGCGCCAGCAGCAGACAGGGGGCTAACACTGAAGCTTTCTTT.

A few counts support this clone. J is TRBJ2-3 and V is TRBV14; D remains unclear. Germline CDR1 is SGHDN and CDR2 is FVKESK. The germline V and J ends were trimmed by 2 bases and 10 bases, with 16 bases remaining between them. This CDR3 has 14 residues. The CDR3 sequence: CASSQLPRGPPQYF. CDR3 bases: TGTGCCAGCAGCCAACTTCCCCGAGGCCCCCCGCAGTATTTT.

This sequence joins TRBV14 and TRBJ2-1; possibly TRBD1 for D (5 bases). The CDR3 covers 16 residues. The V and J ends lost 1 base and 2 bases respectively, with 12 bases between them. CDR1 is SGHDN, CDR2 FVKESK, per germline. As DNA, the CDR3 is TGTGCCAGCAGCCAAGTAGAGACAGTCCCCTACAATGAGCAGTTCTTC. Translated, it gives CASSQVETVPYNEQFF.

This chain links TRBV19 with TRBJ2-3, with 7 nucleotides matching TRBD2. CDR1 is LNHDA and CDR2 is SQIVND in the germline V gene (reference sequence). J gave up 4 bases and V 5 bases, and 3 bases lay outside the gene matches. This CDR3 is 13 amino acids long. CDR3 amino acids: CASSDTSADTQYF. The CDR3 bases are TGTGCCAGTAGTGATACTAGCGCAGATACGCAGTATTTT.